One and the same sample provided the 27 T cell receptor beta chains below, sequenced in a study of blood T cell repertoires in COVID-19. Assay used: immunoSEQ multiplex PCR; TCRdb lists only in-frame clones, some missing. The table includes about 280,000 clones, roughly 90% detected once. The sample taken for sequencing was peripheral blood. The receptor set was obtained from a man aged 50-59 years with acute or convalescent COVID-19.

J is TRBJ2-3 and V is TRBV6-1; 12 bases match TRBD2. Germline V gene lookup returns CDR1 MNHNS and CDR2 SASEGT. CDR3 length equals 17 residues. J was trimmed by 1 base and V by 4 bases; bases with no gene match: 6. In DNA form, the CDR3 reads TGTGCCAGCAGTGGGCTAGCGGGGGGGGGAGGCACAGATACGCAGTATTTT. Amino acids: CASSGLAGGGGTDTQYF.

V and J are TRBV19 and TRBJ1-3; 7 bases fit TRBD1. Germline lookup yields CDR1 LNHDA and CDR2 SQIVND (reference sequence). The CDR3 length is 16 residues. J lost 5 bases, V lost 7 bases, and 14 bases had no gene match. CDR3 nucleotide sequence: TGTGCCAGTACCACCTTGACAGGGTGGGGAAGAAACACCATATATTTT. This sequence encodes CASTTLTGWGRNTIYF.

The chain employs TRBV6-5 and TRBJ1-6; D gene unclear. Deletions cut 6 bases from V and 9 bases from J, with 15 bases between. The CDR3 is 14 amino acids. Germline-derived CDR1 and CDR2 are MNHEY and SVGAGI. The CDR3, as DNA: TGTGCCAGCAGCCAATTACAGAGAGTTTCACCCCTCCACTTT. This translates into CASSQLQRVSPLHF.

The rearrangement links TRBV7-9 to TRBJ2-7; the D gene is possibly TRBD2 (6 bases). Per the germline V gene, CDR1 is SEHNR and CDR2 is FQNEAQ (reference sequence). The CDR3 contains 16 residues. V was clipped by 1 base and J by 2 bases, with 15 bases between them. CDR3 DNA sequence: TGTGCCAGCAGCTTAGTGGAGGGGTCGTATACCTACGAGCAGTACTTC. Protein product: CASSLVEGSYTYEQYF.

J is TRBJ2-7 and V is TRBV7-9; 9 bases line up with TRBD2. The CDR3 spans 15 residues. In germline, CDR1 is SEHNR, CDR2 FQNEAQ (reference sequence). V was pared by 7 bases and J by 5 bases, with 12 bases of the junction left unmatched. The CDR3 DNA follows: TGTGCCAGCAACCCCGGGACTAGCCCTTTTGACGAGCAGTACTTC. Protein product: CASNPGTSPFDEQYF. Full variable domain (rest looked up from reference TRBV7-9 and TRBJ2-7): DTGVSQNPRHKITKRGQNVTFRCDPISEHNRLYWYRQTLGQGPEFLTYFQNEAQLEKSRLLSDRFSAERPKGSFSTLEIQRTEQGDSAMYLCASNPGTSPFDEQYFGPGTRLTVT.

This clone has more than one count but fewer than ten. V is TRBV19 and J is TRBJ1-3, with D possibly TRBD1 on 5 matching bases. The CDR3 extends over 14 amino acids. Trimming removed 9 bases at V and 0 bases at J, with 12 bases between. CDR1 and CDR2 (germline): LNHDA, SQIVND (reference sequence). CDR3 residues: CASYAGHSGNTIYF. In DNA, the CDR3 is TGTGCCAGCTACGCAGGGCACTCTGGAAACACCATATATTTT.

This clone appeared once. The chain couples TRBV6-5 to TRBJ1-1; tentative D call: TRBD1 (5 bases). This CDR3 region has 11 residues. Between the trimmed V and J ends, which lost 7 bases and 3 bases, there was a span of 6 bases. Germline V gene data show CDR1 as MNHEY and CDR2 as SVGAGI. The CDR3 sequence: CASKGDTEAFF. The CDR3 coding sequence is TGTGCCAGCAAAGGGGACACTGAAGCTTTCTTT.

This clone has just one count. This chain joins TRBV5-1 and TRBJ2-4; 10 nucleotides match TRBD1. CDR3 length: 14 residues. CDR1 is SGHRS, CDR2 YFSETQ, per germline. The ends lost 3 bases at V and 6 bases at J; junction bases unmatched: 3. The CDR3 region has the DNA TGCGCCAGCAGCTCGACAGGGGGCTCAAACATTCAGTACTTC. The encoded protein is CASSSTGGSNIQYF.

The chain couples TRBV7-9 to TRBJ1-2, with unresolved D. This CDR3 region has 11 residues. V gave up 4 bases and J gave up 7 bases, with 7 bases separating them. The germline CDR1 and CDR2 sequences are SEHNR and FQNEAQ (reference sequence). The CDR3, as DNA: TGTGCCAGCAGCTCGGGAGGTGGCTACACCTTC. Its protein is CASSSGGGYTF.

The CDR3 DNA sequence: TGTGCCAGCAGCATTCGGGACAGAGAAGCTTTCTTT. It is translated as CASSIRDREAFF. The genes are TRBV7-8 and TRBJ1-1; 7 positions match TRBD1. The CDR3 runs 12 residues. Per the germline V gene, CDR1 is SGHVS and CDR2 is FQNEAQ. V lost 5 bases and J lost 8; bases outside the gene matches: 5. The whole variable domain, remainder taken from reference TRBV7-8 and TRBJ1-1, is GAGVSQSPRYKVAKRGQDVALRCDPISGHVSLFWYQQALGQGPEFLTYFQNEAQLDKSGLPSDRFFAERPEGSVSTLKIQRTQQEDSAVYLCASSIRDREAFFGQGTRLTVV.

The chain uses TRBV7-2 and TRBJ1-2, with D maybe TRBD1 (5 bases). CDR3 length equals 15 residues. The V gene lost 6 bases and the J gene lost 1 base, with 15 bases spanning the gap. Germline CDR1 SGHTA, CDR2 FQGNSA. The chain's CDR3 is CASSPQGLLNYGYTF. CDR3 DNA sequence: TGTGCCAGCAGTCCCCAGGGTCTTCTTAACTATGGCTACACCTTC. Based on the CDR3 plus reference TRBV7-2 and TRBJ1-2, the full variable domain is GAGVSQSPSNKVTEKGKDVELRCDPISGHTALYWYRQSLGQGLEFLIYFQGNSAPDKSGLPSDRFSAERTGGSVSTLTIQRTQQEDSAVYLCASSPQGLLNYGYTFGSGTRLTVV.

This clone was seen just once. This chain uses TRBV14 with TRBJ1-1; 8 bases are shared with TRBD1. The CDR3 runs to 15 residues. CDR1 and CDR2 (germline): SGHDN, FVKESK. V lost 5 bases, J lost 4 bases, and 9 bases stayed unmatched. Here the CDR3 reads CASSRDRGWGTEAFF. The CDR3 coding sequence is TGTGCCAGCAGCAGAGACAGGGGATGGGGCACTGAAGCTTTCTTT. Full variable domain (outside the CDR3, taken from reference TRBV14 and TRBJ1-1): EAGVTQFPSHSVIEKGQTVTLRCDPISGHDNLYWYRRVMGKEIKFLLHFVKESKQDESGMPNNRFLAERTGGTYSTLKVQPAELEDSGVYFCASSRDRGWGTEAFFGQGTRLTVV.

A single count supports this clone. The chain is built from TRBV19 and TRBJ2-1, with 10 positions matching TRBD2. V shed 3 bases, J shed 7 bases, and the junction held 12 bases outside the gene matches. CDR1 and CDR2 (germline): LNHDA, SQIVND (reference sequence). The CDR3 loop spans 17 amino acids. DNA for the CDR3: TGTGCCAGTAGTATCGTGTACCGAGCGGGGGGGAGAAATGAGCAGTTCTTC. It is translated as CASSIVYRAGGRNEQFF.

This chain connects TRBV6-5 to TRBJ2-3; tentative D call: TRBD2 (6 bases). CDR1 is MNHEY, CDR2 SVGAGI, per germline. V was shortened by 4 bases and J by 8 bases, with 16 bases between the two germline ends. CDR3 length: 14 amino acids. CDR3 amino acids: CASSSLRSRGTQYF. The DNA of the CDR3 is TGTGCCAGCAGTTCTCTTCGATCGCGGGGTACGCAGTATTTT.

The V and J genes are TRBV5-4 and TRBJ1-3, with D maybe TRBD1 (6 bases). Germline CDR1 and CDR2: SGHNT and YYREEE (reference sequence). The CDR3 runs to 15 residues. Trimming stripped 4 bases from V and 2 bases from J, with 13 bases between. CDR3 sequence reads: CASSPGTIAGNTIYF. The CDR3 DNA follows: TGTGCCAGCAGCCCCGGGACAATCGCTGGAAACACCATATATTTT.

The chain links TRBV7-3 to TRBJ1-6; a possible D gene is TRBD1 (6 bases). Germline CDR1 SGHTA, CDR2 FQGTGA. This CDR3 spans 15 amino acids. V was shortened by 5 bases and J by 7 bases, with 15 bases between the two germline ends. In nucleotides, the CDR3 is TGTGCCAGCAGCCGAACAGGTGACAGGAATTCACCCCTCCACTTT. The encoded protein is CASSRTGDRNSPLHF.

Here the CDR3 DNA reads TGTGCCAGCTCACGACAGGGGAACTCCTACGAGCAGTACTTC. It codes for CASSRQGNSYEQYF. The chain recombines TRBV18 with TRBJ2-7, with 8 bases fitting TRBD1. This CDR3 has 14 amino acids. The germline gives CDR1 KGHSH, CDR2 LQKENI. After removal of 4 bases from V and 0 bases from J, the junction contained 2 bases not matched to a gene.

This chain joins TRBV5-1 and TRBJ2-5; D remains ambiguous. The CDR3 consists of 13 residues. Germline loops: CDR1 SGHRS, CDR2 YFSETQ. V lost 6 bases, J lost 2 bases, and 11 bases lay in between. The CDR3 sequence: CASTSVLQETQYF. Written as DNA, the CDR3 is TGCGCCAGCACCTCTGTGCTACAAGAGACCCAGTACTTC.

The chain links TRBV5-6 to TRBJ2-7; D might be TRBD1 (6 bases). CDR1 is SGHDT and CDR2 is YYEEEE in the germline V gene. CDR3 length: 15 amino acids. Trimming removed 3 bases from V and 4 bases from J, with 17 bases in between. CDR3 nucleotide sequence: TGTGCCAGCAGCTCTCAAGATGGGGGCGGGTACGAGCAGTACTTC. It is translated as CASSSQDGGGYEQYF.

The chain combines TRBV5-1 with TRBJ1-4, with 10 bases that match TRBD1. The ends lost 4 bases at V and 7 bases at J; junction bases unmatched: 7. This CDR3 comprises 15 residues. Germline lookup yields CDR1 SGHRS and CDR2 YFSETQ. This CDR3 reads CASSETGTGVEKLFF. CDR3 nucleotide sequence: TGCGCCAGCAGCGAAACCGGGACAGGGGTTGAAAAACTGTTTTTT. Looking up the rest from reference TRBV5-1 and TRBJ1-4 gives the full variable domain: KAGVTQTPRYLIKTRGQQVTLSCSPISGHRSVSWYQQTPGQGLQFLFEYFSETQRNKGNFPGRFSGRQFSNSRSEMNVSTLELGDSALYLCASSETGTGVEKLFFGSGTQLSVL.

This clone has a single count. The chain combines TRBV4-2 with TRBJ2-5, with 7 nucleotides matching TRBD2. With V trimmed by 4 bases and J by 5 bases, 7 bases remained unmatched. The CDR3 runs to 14 residues. The germline CDR1 and CDR2 sequences are LGHNA and YNFKEQ. CDR3 loop: CASSPSWGGETQYF. CDR3 in DNA: TGTGCCAGCAGCCCCAGTTGGGGGGGTGAGACCCAGTACTTC.

J is TRBJ2-3 and V is TRBV30; 7 bases map to TRBD1. V shed 1 base and J 6 bases; nucleotides not matched to a gene: 7. Germline CDR1 and CDR2: GTSNPN and SVGIG (reference sequence). This CDR3 contains 14 residues. The CDR3 nucleotides are TGTGCCTGGAGTGCGGGAACAGGGGCTGATACGCAGTATTTT. It specifies CAWSAGTGADTQYF.

This chain uses TRBV2 with TRBJ1-1; 8 bases are shared with TRBD1. This CDR3 contains 15 residues. The germline gives CDR1 SNHLY, CDR2 FYNNEI. Germline trimming cut 4 bases from V and 1 base from J; bases unmatched to any gene: 5. CDR3 sequence reads: CASSGQGWGNTEAFF. CDR3 coding DNA: TGTGCCAGCAGTGGACAGGGGTGGGGGAACACTGAAGCTTTCTTT.

The chain links TRBV19 to TRBJ2-4; 11 nucleotides match TRBD1. Losses at the gene ends were 9 bases for V and 9 bases for J; bases not matched to a gene: 7. Germline lookup yields CDR1 LNHDA and CDR2 SQIVND (reference sequence). There are 13 residues in the CDR3. The CDR3 loop is CASRGQGDAIQYF. The CDR3 region has the DNA TGTGCCAGCAGGGGACAGGGGGACGCCATTCAGTACTTC.

The chain joins TRBV30 to TRBJ2-2; 9 nucleotides line up with TRBD1. Germline assignment: CDR1 GTSNPN and CDR2 SVGIG (reference sequence). With 3 bases clipped from V and 8 bases from J, the junction kept 10 bases outside the gene matches. There are 15 residues in the CDR3. The CDR3 sequence is CAWSPLGQGAGELFF. The CDR3 DNA sequence: TGTGCCTGGAGCCCCCTGGGACAGGGCGCTGGGGAGCTGTTTTTT.

The sample holds one count of this clone. This rearrangement joins TRBV6-5 to TRBJ2-3; D possibly corresponds to TRBD1 (5 bases). Trimming removed 8 bases from V and 2 bases from J, with 8 bases in between. Germline V gene sequence: CDR1 MNHEY, CDR2 SVGAGI. The CDR3 contains 12 residues. The CDR3 DNA reads TGTGCCAGCGGGGCCTTCACAGATACGCAGTATTTT. This sequence encodes CASGAFTDTQYF.

This chain connects TRBV5-4 to TRBJ1-2; no definite D call. The CDR3 extends over 10 amino acids. Deletions cut 9 bases from V and 1 base from J, with 4 bases between. Germline V lookup: CDR1 SGHNT, CDR2 YYREEE (reference sequence). The CDR3 DNA follows: TGTGCCATTTATAACTATGGCTACACCTTC. Translated: CAIYNYGYTF. The whole variable domain, remainder taken from reference TRBV5-4 and TRBJ1-2, is ETGVTQSPTHLIKTRGQQVTLRCSSQSGHNTVSWYQQALGQGPQFIFQYYREEENGRGNFPPRFSGLQFPNYSSELNVNALELDDSALYLCAIYNYGYTFGSGTRLTVV.